Below are 5 T cell receptor beta chains sequenced from a single sample in a study of blood T cell repertoires in COVID-19. Clones were read by immunoSEQ multiplex PCR, and TCRdb kept only the in-frame ones, dropping some. Of some 250,000 clones listed, 91% are singletons. The sequenced sample consisted of PBMCs or T cells enriched from blood (not recorded which). The receptors here all came from a human donor in a cohort exposed to, infected with or recovered from COVID-19 (not recorded which). The donor label of this sample is uncertain.

The chain employs TRBV19 and TRBJ1-1; 8 bases are a match to TRBD1. In germline, CDR1 is LNHDA, CDR2 SQIVND (reference sequence). The CDR3 is made up of 12 amino acids. V trimming: 8 bases; J trimming: 4 bases; junction bases outside the gene matches: 3. For the CDR3, the DNA is TGTGCCAGTCATACAGGGGGCACTGAAGCTTTCTTT. This translates into CASHTGGTEAFF.

The J gene is TRBJ1-2, the V gene TRBV19, with D unclear. The germline CDR1 and CDR2 sequences are LNHDA and SQIVND (reference sequence). This CDR3 contains 15 residues. Trimming removed 5 bases from V and 7 bases from J, with 20 bases in between. This CDR3 reads CASSSDVPSGGGYTF. Here the CDR3 DNA reads TGTGCCAGTAGTTCAGACGTTCCGTCGGGTGGTGGCTACACCTTC.

V is TRBV5-4 and J is TRBJ1-1; a weak D match, TRBD1 (5 bases). V was clipped by 3 bases and J by 8 bases, with 8 bases between them. The V gene's germline CDR1 is SGHNT and CDR2 YYREEE (reference sequence). The CDR3 has 11 amino acids. The CDR3 DNA reads TGTGCCAGCAGCTCCAGGGAAGAAGCTTTCTTT. This sequence encodes CASSSREEAFF.

V and J are TRBV5-6 and TRBJ1-1; D uncertain. CDR3 size: 14 residues. The ends were cut back, 2 bases at V and 1 base at J, with 9 bases in the middle. The germline V gene encodes CDR1 SGHDT and CDR2 YYEEEE. The CDR3: CASSFDTANTEAFF. The CDR3 DNA reads as TGTGCCAGCAGCTTTGACACAGCGAACACTGAAGCTTTCTTT.

On this clone itself: A read error is likely, as this CDR3 ends without the conserved phenylalanine or tryptophan. It is unclear where the CDR3 begins or ends on the DNA, so no DNA is shown, and the CDR3 is as TCRdb lists it. The V gene is TRBV5-8, the J gene TRBJ1-5. The CDR3 is made up of 10 amino acids, end residues included. Per the germline V gene, CDR1 is SGHTS and CDR2 is YDEGEE. The CDR3 region is CASSLGLWRV.